The rows below give T cell receptor beta chains drawn from one sample of a study of type 1 regulatory T cells. TCRdb re-called the reads through MiXCR, storing one row per CDR3 protein. The data hold approximately 43,000 distinct CDR3 sequences, with 9.5% to 15% observed a single time. For these receptors, no antigen is known. The source material was cultured non-Tr1 T cells, either the whole culture or a sorted T cell fraction (not recorded which). The receptor set was obtained from a human donor in good health. Both conserved end residues are part of each CDR3. The D gene is left open where the match is weak. Where a row states a size, it is once, few, many or the class of an expanded clone; other rows omit it.

>TRBD1|many|TRBJ2-5|TRBV9
TGTGCCAGCAGCGTAGGACAGGGCGGGGAGACCCAGTACTTC
CASSVGQGGETQYF
>TRBD1|many|TRBJ2-7|TRBV5-1
TGCGCCAGCAGCTTGGACAGGGGGGTGCAGTACTTC
CASSLDRGVQYF
>.|few|TRBJ1-2|TRBV20-1
TGCAGTGCCAGAGAGGCCGGGGTCTATGGCTACACCTTC
CSAREAGVYGYTF
>TRBD1|.|TRBJ2-7|TRBV6-5
TGTGCCAGCAGACCGGGACAGGCTCTAGGCGAGCAGTACTTC
CASRPGQALGEQYF
>.|many|TRBJ2-1|TRBV12-3/TRBV12-4
TGTGCCAGCAAGGGCAGGGAGCGGCTCAATGAGCAGTTCTTC
CASKGRERLNEQFF
>.|.|TRBJ2-7|TRBV28
TGTGCCAGCAAATTCACGTCGGAAGACTCGGGCGGGGAGCAGTACTTC
CASKFTSEDSGGEQYF
>.|many|TRBJ2-1|TRBV5-1
TGCGCCAGCGGACAATTAGCCCCGGGAGATGAGCAGTTCTTC
CASGQLAPGDEQFF
>.|few|TRBJ1-1|TRBV21-1
TGTGCCAGCAGCAAAGAGTGCTCTGGAGGACCCGGGGCTTTCTTT
CASSKECSGGPGAFF
>.|.|TRBJ1-1|TRBV20-1
TGCAGTGCTAGAGACTCGTTAGGCTACGCTTTCTTT
CSARDSLGYAFF
>TRBD2|many|TRBJ2-7|TRBV4-1
TGCGCCAGCAGCCCCAGCGGGAGTCGGTACGAGCAGTACTTC
CASSPSGSRYEQYF
>TRBD1|many|TRBJ1-5|TRBV6-6
TGTGCCAGCAGGCATACAGGGGGCGTAGATCCCCAGCATTTT
CASRHTGGVDPQHF
>.|many|TRBJ1-5|TRBV18
TGTGCCAGCTCACCAAATGGGGATCAGCCCCAGCATTTT
CASSPNGDQPQHF
>TRBD2|many|TRBJ2-1|TRBV20-1
TGCAGGGCGTGGACTAGCGGGAGGGGAGAAGAGCAGTTCTTC
CRAWTSGRGEEQFF
>.|.|TRBJ2-5|TRBV7-6
TGTGCCAGCGGCTTATTAGAGACCCAGTACTTC
CASGLLETQYF
>.|many|TRBJ1-4|TRBV7-2
TGTGCCAGCGCCCAACAGGGAAGGCGTGAAAAACTGTTTTTT
CASAQQGRREKLFF
>.|many|TRBJ2-6|TRBV6-1
TGTGCCAGCTTAGGGAGCTCTGGGGCCAACGTCCTGACTTTC
CASLGSSGANVLTF
>.|few|TRBJ2-7|TRBV3-1
TGTGCCAGCAGCCAAGTGTTAGGACTCACCTACGAGCAGTACTTC
CASSQVLGLTYEQYF
>.|.|TRBJ1-1|TRBV16
TGTGCCAGCAGCCAATCGCGAGGGGCAGGGAACGCTGAAGCTTTCTTT
CASSQSRGAGNAEAFF
>.|.|TRBJ1-2|TRBV28
TGTGCCAGCAGTTTGTCTGACAGTCGGAATGGCTACACCTTC
CASSLSDSRNGYTF
>TRBD1|many|TRBJ1-1|TRBV7-8
TGTGCCAGCAGCGGGGACAGCGAAGCTTTCTTT
CASSGDSEAFF
>TRBD2|many|TRBJ2-1|TRBV7-8
TGTGCCAGCAGCTCCCGCTCCGGGACTAGCGGTCACAATGAGCAGTTCTTC
CASSSRSGTSGHNEQFF
>.|.|TRBJ2-7|TRBV18
TGTGCCAGCTCACGAGACGCGCGATTCTCCTACGAGCAGTACTTC
CASSRDARFSYEQYF
>.|many|TRBJ2-7|TRBV6-1
TGTGCCAGCAGTGAGCTCGTCTACGAGCAGTACTTC
CASSELVYEQYF
>TRBD1|few|TRBJ2-5|TRBV7-2
TGTGCCAGCAGCTCGCGGACAGGATTGGGCCAAGAGACCCAGTACTTC
CASSSRTGLGQETQYF
>.|many|TRBJ1-2|TRBV20-1
TGCAGTGCTAGGGGTCACCAGACGTATGGCTACACCTTC
CSARGHQTYGYTF
>.|few|TRBJ1-4|TRBV18
TGTGCCAGCTCACCACCGCGGGACACCCATGAAAAACTGTTTTTT
CASSPPRDTHEKLFF
>TRBD1|many|TRBJ1-2|TRBV20-1
TGCAGTGCTGCTACAGGGGGCGATGGCTACACCTTC
CSAATGGDGYTF
>TRBD1|few|TRBJ1-1|TRBV10-3
TGTGCCATACAGGGGGAGACTGAAGCTTTCTTT
CAIQGETEAFF
>.|many|TRBJ2-7|TRBV12-3/TRBV12-4
TGTGCCAGCAGTACCCCAGACAGGTCCCCTCCGAGGCAGTACTTC
CASSTPDRSPPRQYF
>.|few|TRBJ2-1|TRBV7-8
TGTGCCAGCAGCCTCTTAGGGGGTTCCTACAATGAGCAGTTCTTC
CASSLLGGSYNEQFF
>TRBD1|medium-sized|TRBJ2-2|TRBV5-1
TGCGCCAGCAGGTTGACAGGGGGCTCTGCCGGGGAGCTGTTTTTT
CASRLTGGSAGELFF
>TRBD1|few|TRBJ2-7|TRBV19
TGTGCCAGTAGTAGGACAGGGGATGGGTCCTACGAGCAGTACTTC
CASSRTGDGSYEQYF
>.|few|TRBJ2-3|TRBV5-1
TGCGCCAGCAGCTTGGGTCGGACACCAGATACGCAGTATTTT
CASSLGRTPDTQYF
>.|few|TRBJ2-1|TRBV5-1
TGCGCCAGCAGCGCCGGGACACTCCCCAGTGAGCAGTTCTTC
CASSAGTLPSEQFF
>.|many|TRBJ2-6|TRBV5-1
TGCGCCAGCAGCTTGCCCCCGGGGGCAGGGAGTTCTGGGGCCAACGTCCTGACTTTC
CASSLPPGAGSSGANVLTF
>.|many|TRBJ1-5|TRBV6-1
TGTGCCAGCAGTTACGGTAGCAATCAGCCCCAGCATTTT
CASSYGSNQPQHF
>.|many|TRBJ2-1|TRBV20-1
TGCAGTGCTAGTATAGATGAGCAGTTCTTC
CSASIDEQFF
>.|.|TRBJ1-3|TRBV7-2
TGTGCCAGCAACTTAGCGGCCACGAGCTCTGGAAACACCATATATTTT
CASNLAATSSGNTIYF
>.|.|TRBJ2-3|TRBV20-1
TGCAGTGCTACGACTCTTTCAAGCACAGATACGCAGTATTTT
CSATTLSSTDTQYF
>.|.|TRBJ2-1|TRBV20-1
TGCAGTGCTAGAACCCACAATGAGCAGTTCTTC
CSARTHNEQFF
>.|once|TRBJ2-1|TRBV12-3/TRBV12-4
TGTGCTACCCGTTACAGGGGCGGGAGAAACAATGAGCAGTTCTTC
CATRYRGGRNNEQFF
>TRBD2|many|TRBJ2-3|TRBV20-1
TGCAGTGCCCAGTACGGCGGGAGAGCAGATACGCAGTATTTT
CSAQYGGRADTQYF
>TRBD2|many|TRBJ2-3|TRBV10-3
TGTGCCATCAGTGATCCTAGCGGTTCCACAGATACGCAGTATTTT
CAISDPSGSTDTQYF
>.|many|TRBJ2-3|TRBV12-3/TRBV12-4
TGTGCCAGCAGTCTAACTACCCAGGGAACAGATACGCAGTATTTT
CASSLTTQGTDTQYF
>TRBD1|many|TRBJ1-1|TRBV7-3
TGTGCCAGCAGCCAACAGGGGGCCTCCACTGAAGCTTTCTTT
CASSQQGASTEAFF
>.|many|TRBJ1-5|TRBV6-2/TRBV6-3
TGTGCCAGCAGTTACGGGAACAGGAATCAGCCCCAGCATTTT
CASSYGNRNQPQHF
>.|few|TRBJ2-1|TRBV29-1
TGCAGCGTTGAAAGGGTGGGTGAGCAGTTCTTC
CSVERVGEQFF
>.|few|TRBJ1-5|TRBV20-1
TGCAGTGCAACTCCAGGGGTTCATCAGCCCCAGCATTTT
CSATPGVHQPQHF
>TRBD1|few|TRBJ2-7|TRBV7-2
TGTGCCAGCAGCATAACACAGGGGGCCACCTACGAGCAGTACTTC
CASSITQGATYEQYF
>.|.|TRBJ1-4|TRBV20-1
TGCAGTGCTCTGGGTGAAGTAAATGAAAAACTGTTTTTT
CSALGEVNEKLFF
>.|few|TRBJ1-2|TRBV5-4
TGTGCCAGCAGCTCCGCCGGAGTGGGTGGCTACACCTTC
CASSSAGVGGYTF
>.|medium-sized|TRBJ2-2|TRBV7-2
TGTGCCAGCAGCCGGCCTGGCGCCGGGGAGCTGTTTTTT
CASSRPGAGELFF
>TRBD1|many|TRBJ2-7|TRBV6-1
TGTGCCAGCAGTGAAGAAGGCAGGGGGTCCTACGAGCAGTACTTC
CASSEEGRGSYEQYF